Presented here are 22 T cell receptor beta chains from one specimen sequenced in a study of cytomegalovirus exposure and HLA in healthy donors (dated by TCRdb to about 2017). Libraries were constructed by the immunoSEQ multiplex PCR assay. For the multiplex PCR, a mixture combining 60 forward primers for TCR Vbeta segments and 13 reverse primers for TCR Jbeta segments was used. Imported from immuneACCESS, the table was reduced by TCRdb to in-frame sequences with V and J called. These copies leave out some clones; in studies compared against another copy, an unresolved V gene accounts for under half, and the cause of the remainder is not known. This sample gives 90,000 to 120,000 clones in total; about 59% of them show up just once. The ten top clones hold approximately 3.8% of the sample. Sequencing input: PBMCs. The source is a man younger than 45 in good health and CMV-seropositive.

The chain uses TRBV7-6 and TRBJ2-5, with a weak D call TRBD1 (6 bases). Trimming pared 9 bases from V and 7 bases from J, leaving 15 bases between. In germline, CDR1 is SGHVS, CDR2 FNYEAQ. The CDR3 length is 12 residues. CDR3 sequence: CASPSARGTQYF. The CDR3 DNA sequence: TGTGCCAGTCCGTCGGCCAGGGGGACCCAGTACTTC.

The chain couples TRBV5-1 to TRBJ2-3; 10 bases map to TRBD1. In germline, CDR1 is SGHRS, CDR2 YFSETQ. This CDR3 is 18 amino acids long. V lost 0 bases to trimming and J lost 2 bases; unmatched junction nucleotides: 9. This CDR3 is CASSLEDRGWGNTDTQYF. In DNA form, the CDR3 reads TGCGCCAGCAGCTTGGAGGACAGGGGGTGGGGGAACACAGATACGCAGTATTTT.

The CDR3 DNA is TGTGCCAGCACCAGGACAGGGTTGGGCTACACCTTC. It is translated as CASTRTGLGYTF. The rearrangement links TRBV27 to TRBJ1-2, with 8 positions matching TRBD1. Unmatched junction bases numbered 6, after V lost 7 bases and J lost 8 bases. Germline-derived CDR1 and CDR2 are MNHEY and SMNVEV (reference sequence). The CDR3 is 12 amino acids.

The J gene is TRBJ2-3, the V gene TRBV4-1, with 16 bases fitting TRBD2. CDR1 MGHRA and CDR2 YSYEKL come from the germline V gene. The CDR3 is made up of 16 amino acids. J was trimmed by 6 bases and V by 4 bases; bases with no gene match: 4. CDR3 amino acids: CASSRLGLAGGDTQYF. The CDR3 DNA reads TGCGCCAGCAGCCGATTGGGACTAGCGGGGGGGGATACGCAGTATTTT.

Only a few counts were recorded for this clone. V and J are TRBV19 and TRBJ2-3, with D unresolved. The CDR3 is 18 residues long. V lost 5 bases and J lost 2, with 23 bases in between. Germline CDR1 and CDR2: LNHDA and SQIVND (reference sequence). The CDR3 region has the DNA TGTGCCAGTAGTCCTTGGGCCTTACCCCAGAATGACACAGATACGCAGTATTTT. This codes for CASSPWALPQNDTDTQYF.

With respect to this clone: This specimen includes other DNA sequences encoding the same CDR3. V gene TRBV6-5 combines with J gene TRBJ1-2, with D perhaps matching TRBD1 (5 bases). The CDR3 is 13 residues long. CDR1 and CDR2 (germline): MNHEY, SVGAGI. V lost 6 bases and J 2 bases, leaving 10 bases between the germline ends. CDR3 residues: CASSRGQNYGYTF. CDR3 bases: TGTGCCAGCAGCCGCGGACAAAACTATGGCTACACCTTC.

This chain uses TRBV6-5 with TRBJ2-5; possible D gene TRBD1, 6 bases. The J call may be faulty, since TRBJ2-7 better matches the DNA end. Germline CDR1 reads MNHEY; CDR2 reads SVGAGI. The CDR3 has 15 amino acids. The CDR3 loop is CASSYTGGLSYEQYF. CDR3 bases: TGTGCCAGCAGTTACACTGGGGGCTTATCCTACGAGCAGTACTTC.

The chain employs TRBV5-4 and TRBJ2-7; the match to TRBD1 covers 9 bases. The V gene end was trimmed by 3 bases and the J gene end by 4 bases; junction bases not matched to a gene: 5. Germline V CDR1 and CDR2: SGHNT, YYREEE (reference sequence). This CDR3 has 14 amino acids. DNA of the CDR3: TGTGCCAGCAGCTCCGAACAGGGGGCTTACGAGCAGTACTTC. This gives the protein CASSSEQGAYEQYF.

The chain couples TRBV5-1 to TRBJ2-1, with 16 bases matching TRBD2. CDR1 and CDR2 from the germline V gene are SGHRS and YFSETQ. This CDR3 is built from 17 residues. V was pared by 4 bases and J by 8 bases, with 9 bases of the junction left unmatched. The CDR3 coding sequence is TGCGCCAGCAGCCCAATAGGGACTAGCGGGGGGGGCGATGAGCAGTTCTTC. Translating gives CASSPIGTSGGGDEQFF.

The chain couples TRBV7-2 to TRBJ2-3, with 12 bases that match TRBD2. Germline loops: CDR1 SGHTA, CDR2 FQGNSA. This CDR3 spans 13 amino acids. Trimming took 4 bases from V and 8 from J; bases not matched to a gene: 1. CDR3 amino acids: CASSSSGGVTQYF. The CDR3 nucleotides are TGTGCCAGCAGCTCTAGCGGGGGGGTTACGCAGTATTTT.

CDR3 in amino acids: CASSLAGGFGYTF. As DNA, the CDR3 is TGCGCCAGCAGCTTGGCCGGGGGGTTCGGCTACACCTTC. The chain has TRBV5-1 and TRBJ1-2; D may be TRBD1 (5 bases). Trimming left V 0 bases short and J 8 bases short, with 11 bases between. The CDR3 consists of 13 residues. Germline CDR1 and CDR2: SGHRS and YFSETQ. The full variable domain, in which reference TRBV5-1 and TRBJ1-2 provide the parts outside the CDR3, is KAGVTQTPRYLIKTRGQQVTLSCSPISGHRSVSWYQQTPGQGLQFLFEYFSETQRNKGNFPGRFSGRQFSNSRSEMNVSTLELGDSALYLCASSLAGGFGYTFGSGTRLTVV.

The V gene is TRBV6-6, the J gene TRBJ1-1; 9 bases fit TRBD1. CDR1 and CDR2 (germline): MNHNY, SVGAGI (reference sequence). The trim removed 6 bases at V and 11 bases at J, leaving 7 bases unmatched. The CDR3 sequence is 12 residues long. In DNA form, the CDR3 reads TGTGCCAGCAGGGGGGACAGGGAGACGGCTTTCTTT. Translated: CASRGDRETAFF.

This clone has just a few counts. The chain couples TRBV4-2 to TRBJ1-3; D gene ambiguous. Trimming pared 0 bases from V and 4 bases from J, leaving 13 bases between. Germline CDR1 LGHNA, CDR2 YNFKEQ. This CDR3 has 16 residues. As DNA, the CDR3 is TGTGCCAGCAGCCAAGATCTAGGGAGCTCCGGAAACACCATATATTTT. Its protein is CASSQDLGSSGNTIYF.

The V and J genes are TRBV7-2 and TRBJ1-5, with no clear D. Per germline, CDR1 SGHTA and CDR2 FQGNSA. Trimming took 4 bases from V and 2 from J, leaving 9 bases between them. The CDR3 length is 14 residues. The CDR3 region has the DNA TGTGCCAGCAGCTCCATGGGAGGCAATCAGCCCCAGCATTTT. Protein sequence: CASSSMGGNQPQHF.

With regard to this clone: The same CDR3 arises from other DNA sequences in this sample as well. The J gene is TRBJ1-1, the V gene TRBV29-1; D call uncertain. The V gene lost 0 bases and the J gene lost 1 base, with 6 bases spanning the gap. The CDR3 runs 13 residues. Looked up from germline, CDR1 is SQVTM and CDR2 is ANQGSEA. CDR3 protein: CSVEDRGNTEAFF. CDR3 nucleotide sequence: TGCAGCGTTGAAGATCGGGGGAACACTGAAGCTTTCTTT.

CDR3 loop: CASTDSRETQYF. In nucleotides, the CDR3 is TGCGCCAGCACGGACAGTAGAGAGACCCAGTACTTC. V usage is TRBV4-1 and J usage is TRBJ2-5; TRBD1 is a possible D gene (6 bases). Trimming cost V 7 bases and J 4 bases, with 10 bases left between them. The germline gives CDR1 MGHRA, CDR2 YSYEKL. The CDR3 covers 12 residues.

The rearrangement uses TRBV7-2 and TRBJ2-7, with D possibly matching TRBD2 (5 bases). Germline-derived CDR1 and CDR2 are SGHTA and FQGNSA. The CDR3 totals 13 residues. The V end was cut by 5 bases, the J end by 3 bases, with 11 bases between. CDR3 DNA: TGTGCCAGCAGCCCATCTAGCCGCTACGAGCAGTACTTC. It codes for CASSPSSRYEQYF. The full variable domain, completed using reference TRBV7-2 and TRBJ2-7, is GAGVSQSPSNKVTEKGKDVELRCDPISGHTALYWYRQSLGQGLEFLIYFQGNSAPDKSGLPSDRFSAERTGGSVSTLTIQRTQQEDSAVYLCASSPSSRYEQYFGPGTRLTVT.

V is TRBV11-2 and J is TRBJ1-1, with 7 bases aligning to TRBD1. The CDR3 is made up of 13 amino acids. The germline CDR1 and CDR2 sequences are SGHAT and FQNNGV. The junction had 5 bases not matched to a gene; V was cut back by 5 bases and J by 5 bases. The CDR3 DNA sequence: TGTGCCAGCAGCGCACAGGGGCGGACTGAAGCTTTCTTT. This encodes CASSAQGRTEAFF.

Only a few counts were recorded for this clone. The V gene is TRBV10-3, the J gene TRBJ2-7, with TRBD1 identical over 8 bases. The germline CDR1 and CDR2 sequences are ENHRY and SYGVKD. The V and J ends lost 6 bases and 8 bases, in that order; junction bases with no gene match: 9. CDR3 size: 13 residues. Here the CDR3 reads CAISPPTGAKQYF. DNA of the CDR3: TGTGCCATCAGCCCTCCGACAGGGGCTAAGCAGTACTTC.

The chain is built from TRBV19 and TRBJ2-5; 9 bases are a match to TRBD1. The germline CDR1 and CDR2 sequences are LNHDA and SQIVND (reference sequence). The trim removed 7 bases at V and 2 bases at J, leaving 8 bases unmatched. The CDR3 runs 15 residues. Here the CDR3 DNA reads TGTGCCAGTACTGAGACAGGGGGTAGACAAGAGACCCAGTACTTC. Translation gives CASTETGGRQETQYF.

The rearrangement joins TRBV6-5 to TRBJ1-4, with TRBD1 matching over 8 bases. Germline CDR1 and CDR2: MNHEY and SVGAGI. CDR3 size: 15 residues. V shed 6 bases, J shed 7 bases, and the junction held 10 bases outside the gene matches. The CDR3 nucleotides are TGTGCCAGCAGACCCCAGGGGGCCGGGAGTGAAAAACTGTTTTTT. Translated, it gives CASRPQGAGSEKLFF.

V gene TRBV4-2 combines with J gene TRBJ2-1; unclear D gene. Germline V gives CDR1 LGHNA, CDR2 YNFKEQ. There are 15 residues in the CDR3. V was pared by 1 base and J by 7 bases, with 14 bases between. CDR3 nucleotide sequence: TGTGCCAGCAGCCAAGTGAGTGCTAATTATAATGAGCAGTTCTTC. Amino acid sequence: CASSQVSANYNEQFF.